The rows below give T cell receptor beta chains drawn from one sample of a study of T cell repertoires and HLA-DP antigens. This table comes from immunoSEQ multiplex PCR, and its TCRdb copy is limited to in-frame clones, with some not included. The data show about 73,000 clones, with just under 80% seen just once and 1.5% to 2% held by the top ten. Antigen specificity for these receptors is unknown. The sequenced sample was CD4+ T cells from PBMCs. The source is a man in his sixties in good health and CMV-seronegative. The CDR3 runs from the conserved cysteine through the conserved F or W. A D gene is named only where the DNA matches it firmly. Some rows have no size entry. The others give once, few or many, or a class for an expanded clone.

V	size	D	J	DNA	CDR3
TRBV6-1	.	.	TRBJ2-2	TGTGCCAGCAGTGATATAGGGACGAACACCGGGGAGCTGTTTTTT	CASSDIGTNTGELFF
TRBV5-1	.	TRBD1	TRBJ1-1	TGCGCCAGCAGCTTGTCCCCCGGGACAGGGAAGGACACTGAAGCTTTCTTT	CASSLSPGTGKDTEAFF
TRBV15	.	TRBD2	TRBJ2-1	TGTGCCACCAGCACAAGGCGGTTAGCGGGATTGGGGGTCAATGAGCAGTTCTTC	CATSTRRLAGLGVNEQFF
TRBV4-3	.	TRBD1	TRBJ2-7	TGCGCCAGCAGCCGATGGACAGGAGCCGTTACCTACGAGCAGTACTTC	CASSRWTGAVTYEQYF
TRBV30	.	.	TRBJ1-2	TGTGCCTGGAGCCTAACGGGGGGGAACTATGGCTACACCTTC	CAWSLTGGNYGYTF
TRBV5-1	.	.	TRBJ2-5	TGCGCCAGCAGCCCAGGTCCCGGGGCGGAGACCCAGTACTTC	CASSPGPGAETQYF
TRBV7-2	medium-sized	TRBD1	TRBJ1-2	TGTGCCAGCGCGGGACAGGGGGCGGGAGGCTACACCTTC	CASAGQGAGGYTF
TRBV6-6	once	.	TRBJ1-2	TGTGCCAGCAGCCTCGACGGGTTGGATGGCTACACCTTC	CASSLDGLDGYTF
TRBV5-6	.	TRBD1	TRBJ1-2	TGTGCCAGCAGCATGGGACAGCGATATGGCTACACCTTC	CASSMGQRYGYTF
TRBV11-2	.	TRBD1	TRBJ1-4	TGTGCCAGCAGCCGCCGACAGGGAGGGGGTGAAAAACTGTTTTTT	CASSRRQGGGEKLFF
TRBV5-1	few	.	TRBJ2-1	TGCGCCAGCAGCTTGGAGCCCTTTTCTAGCGAGCAGTTCTTC	CASSLEPFSSEQFF
TRBV28	.	.	TRBJ1-2	TGTGCCAGCAGACTTACAGGAAACTATGGCTACACCTTC	CASRLTGNYGYTF
TRBV11-2	.	TRBD2	TRBJ2-3	TGTGCCAGCAGCTCAGGGTGGCTAGCGGGAGGGCCCGACACAGATACGCAGTATTTT	CASSSGWLAGGPDTDTQYF
TRBV7-9	.	.	TRBJ2-3	TGTGCCAGCAGTAGGAGGGACACAGATACGCAGTATTTT	CASSRRDTDTQYF
TRBV5-6	.	TRBD1	TRBJ2-7	TGTGCCAGCAGCAGGCAGGGACAGGGTAAACACGAGCAGTACTTC	CASSRQGQGKHEQYF
TRBV29-1	once	TRBD2	TRBJ2-6	TGCAGCGTGGGGGGTTGGGAGGGCGGCGTCCTGACTTTC	CSVGGWEGGVLTF
TRBV28	.	.	TRBJ1-2	TGTGCCAGCACCCTACAGGGTATGGGGGATGGCTACACCTTC	CASTLQGMGDGYTF
TRBV15	.	.	TRBJ2-3	TGTGCCACCAGCAGAGATCGGATAGGCACAGATACGCAGTATTTT	CATSRDRIGTDTQYF
TRBV5-1	.	.	TRBJ2-1	TGCGCCAGCAGCTTGGTAGGTGGGTACAATGAGCAGTTCTTC	CASSLVGGYNEQFF
TRBV18	.	.	TRBJ2-2	TGTGCCAGCTCACCGGAAGCCGGACCCGGGGAGCTGTTTTTT	CASSPEAGPGELFF
TRBV5-1	few	TRBD2	TRBJ2-3	TGCGCCAGCAGCTTGACTAGCGGTAGCACAGATACGCAGTATTTT	CASSLTSGSTDTQYF
TRBV6-5	.	.	TRBJ2-5	TGTGCCAGCAGTTACGCGCTTCAACCGGGAAAAGAGACCCAGTACTTC	CASSYALQPGKETQYF
TRBV6-1	.	.	TRBJ2-7	TGTGCCAGCAGTGAAGGCAGGGTCCACGAGCAGTACTTC	CASSEGRVHEQYF
TRBV11-3	.	.	TRBJ2-2	TGTGCCAGCAGCTTTGGGCCGAACACCGGGGAGTTGTTTTTT	CASSFGPNTGELFF
TRBV28	.	TRBD2	TRBJ2-2	TGTGCCAGCAGACGTCAAGCGGGAAAGGGGGAGCTGTTTTTT	CASRRQAGKGELFF
TRBV25-1	.	.	TRBJ1-2	TGTGCCAGCAGTGACAGAATGGCAGGGGAAGGCTACACCTTC	CASSDRMAGEGYTF
TRBV18	.	.	TRBJ2-5	TGTGCCAGCTCACCAGCGTCGCTGAGAAAAGAGACCCAGTACTTC	CASSPASLRKETQYF
TRBV30	.	.	TRBJ1-1	TGTGCCTGGAGTGACCCCCGGGGAGGGCGGACTGAAGCTTTCTTT	CAWSDPRGGRTEAFF
TRBV4-2	.	.	TRBJ1-5	TGTGCCAGCAGCCCTATGGATAATCAGCCCCAGCATTTT	CASSPMDNQPQHF
TRBV6-1	.	.	TRBJ1-1	TGTGCCAGCAGTCACAGGGTGAACACTGAAGCTTTCTTT	CASSHRVNTEAFF
TRBV7-9	.	TRBD1	TRBJ1-5	TGTGCCAGCAGCCCCGGGATGGACAGGGGTCGCAATCAGCCCCAGCATTTT	CASSPGMDRGRNQPQHF
TRBV7-2	.	TRBD2	TRBJ2-2	TGTGCCAGCAGCTTCGGCGGGGGGGCCTCCACCGGGGAGCTGTTTTTT	CASSFGGGASTGELFF
TRBV7-2	few	TRBD2	TRBJ2-1	TGTGCCAGCAGCTTAGTAGCTAGCGGGAGAACCAATGAGCAGTTCTTC	CASSLVASGRTNEQFF
TRBV5-5	.	.	TRBJ2-3	TGTGCCAGCCCGCGTCACAGCACAGATACGCAGTATTTT	CASPRHSTDTQYF
TRBV7-6	.	.	TRBJ1-5	TGTGCCAGCAGCTTACAGGGTGGACAGCCCCAGCATTTT	CASSLQGGQPQHF
TRBV5-4	.	TRBD2	TRBJ2-3	TGTGCCAGCACGCTTAGCGGGGGGGCAACAGATACGCAGTATTTT	CASTLSGGATDTQYF